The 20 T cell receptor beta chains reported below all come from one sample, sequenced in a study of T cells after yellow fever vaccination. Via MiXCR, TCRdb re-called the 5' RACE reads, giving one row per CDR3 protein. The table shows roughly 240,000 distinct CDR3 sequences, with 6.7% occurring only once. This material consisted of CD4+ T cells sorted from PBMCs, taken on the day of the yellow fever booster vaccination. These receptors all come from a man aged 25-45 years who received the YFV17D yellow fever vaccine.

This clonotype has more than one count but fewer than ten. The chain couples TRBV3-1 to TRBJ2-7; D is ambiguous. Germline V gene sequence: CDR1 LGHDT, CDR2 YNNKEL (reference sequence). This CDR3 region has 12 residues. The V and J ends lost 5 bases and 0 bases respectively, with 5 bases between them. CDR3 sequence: CASSFVSYEQYF. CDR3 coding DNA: TGTGCCAGCAGCTTCGTCTCCTACGAGCAGTACTTC.

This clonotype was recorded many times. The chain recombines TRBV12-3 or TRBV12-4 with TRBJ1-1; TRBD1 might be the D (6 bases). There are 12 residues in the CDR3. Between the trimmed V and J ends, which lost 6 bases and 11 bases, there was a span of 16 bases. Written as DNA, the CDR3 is TGTGCCAGCAGCCGGGGGGCCTGGAGGGCTTTCTTT. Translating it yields CASSRGAWRAFF.

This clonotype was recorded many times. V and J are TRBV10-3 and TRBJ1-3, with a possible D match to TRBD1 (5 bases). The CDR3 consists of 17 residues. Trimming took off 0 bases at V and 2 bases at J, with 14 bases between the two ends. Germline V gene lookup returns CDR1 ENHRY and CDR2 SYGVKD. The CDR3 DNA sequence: TGTGCCATCAGTGAGTCTGTAACAGGCGTTACTGGAAACACCATATATTTT. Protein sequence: CAISESVTGVTGNTIYF.

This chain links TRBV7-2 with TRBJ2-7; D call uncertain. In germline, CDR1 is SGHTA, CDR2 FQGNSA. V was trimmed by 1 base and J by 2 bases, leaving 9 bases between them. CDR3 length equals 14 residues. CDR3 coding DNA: TGTGCCAGCAGCTTAGTTGCGGCTCCCTACGAGCAGTACTTC. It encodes CASSLVAAPYEQYF. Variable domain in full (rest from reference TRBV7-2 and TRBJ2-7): GAGVSQSPSNKVTEKGKDVELRCDPISGHTALYWYRQSLGQGLEFLIYFQGNSAPDKSGLPSDRFSAERTGGSVSTLTIQRTQQEDSAVYLCASSLVAAPYEQYFGPGTRLTVT.

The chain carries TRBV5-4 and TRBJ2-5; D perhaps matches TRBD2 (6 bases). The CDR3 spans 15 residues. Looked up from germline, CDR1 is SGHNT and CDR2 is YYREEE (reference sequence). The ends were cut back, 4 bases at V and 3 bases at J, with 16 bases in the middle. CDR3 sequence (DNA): TGTGCCAGCAGCCCAATAGCGGCAAAAGAAGAGACCCAGTACTTC. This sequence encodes CASSPIAAKEETQYF.

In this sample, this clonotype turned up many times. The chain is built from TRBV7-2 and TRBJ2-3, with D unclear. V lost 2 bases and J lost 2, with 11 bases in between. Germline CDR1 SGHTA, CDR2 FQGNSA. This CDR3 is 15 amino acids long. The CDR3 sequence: CASSLRVSVTDTQYF. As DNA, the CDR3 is TGTGCCAGCAGCTTACGGGTTTCAGTCACAGATACGCAGTATTTT.

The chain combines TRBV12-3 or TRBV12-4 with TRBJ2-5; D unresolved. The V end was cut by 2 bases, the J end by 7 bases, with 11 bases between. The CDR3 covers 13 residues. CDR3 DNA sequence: TGTGCCAGCAGTTTAAGTGGGCCGGCGACCCAGTACTTC. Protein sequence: CASSLSGPATQYF.

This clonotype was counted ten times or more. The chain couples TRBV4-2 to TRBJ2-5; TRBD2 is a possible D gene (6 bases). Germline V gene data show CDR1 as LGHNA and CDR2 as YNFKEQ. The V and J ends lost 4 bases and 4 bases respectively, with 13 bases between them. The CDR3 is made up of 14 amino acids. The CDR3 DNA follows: TGTGCCAGCAGCCGAGAGACCGGGAGAGAGACCCAGTACTTC. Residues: CASSRETGRETQYF.

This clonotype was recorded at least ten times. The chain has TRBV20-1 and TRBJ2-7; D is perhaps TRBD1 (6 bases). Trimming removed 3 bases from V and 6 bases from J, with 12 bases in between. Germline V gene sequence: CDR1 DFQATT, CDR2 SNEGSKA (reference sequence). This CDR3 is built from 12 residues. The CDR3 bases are TGCAGTGCTAGTAAACAGGGTGCCGAGCAGTACTTC. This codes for CSASKQGAEQYF.

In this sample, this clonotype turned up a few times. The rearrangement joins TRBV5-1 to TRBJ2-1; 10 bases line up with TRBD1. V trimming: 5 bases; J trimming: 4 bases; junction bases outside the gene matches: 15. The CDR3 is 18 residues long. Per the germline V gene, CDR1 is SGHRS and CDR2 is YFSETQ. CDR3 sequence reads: CASRDVYLMGQGYNEQFF. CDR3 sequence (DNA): TGCGCCAGCAGGGACGTCTACTTAATGGGACAGGGGTACAATGAGCAGTTCTTC.

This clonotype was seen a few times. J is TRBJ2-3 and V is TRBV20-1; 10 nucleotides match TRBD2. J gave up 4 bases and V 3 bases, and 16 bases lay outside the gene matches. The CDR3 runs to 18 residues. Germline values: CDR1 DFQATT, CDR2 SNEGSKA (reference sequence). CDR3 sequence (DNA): TGCAGTGCTAGGCCCCTGGGGAGCGGGAGGGCCGGGGCAGATACGCAGTATTTT. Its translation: CSARPLGSGRAGADTQYF.

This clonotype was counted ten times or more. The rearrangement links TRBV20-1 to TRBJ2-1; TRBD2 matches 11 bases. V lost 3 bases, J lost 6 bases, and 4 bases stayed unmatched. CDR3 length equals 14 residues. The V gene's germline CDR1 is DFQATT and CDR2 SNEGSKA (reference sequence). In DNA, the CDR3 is TGCAGTGCTAGGGGGACTAGCGGCGGCAATGAGCAGTTCTTC. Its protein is CSARGTSGGNEQFF.

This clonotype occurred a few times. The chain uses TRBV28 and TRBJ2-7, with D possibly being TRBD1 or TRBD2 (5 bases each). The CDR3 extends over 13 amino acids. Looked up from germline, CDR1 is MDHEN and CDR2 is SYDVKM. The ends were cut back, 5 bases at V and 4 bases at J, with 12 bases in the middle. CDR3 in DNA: TGTGCCAGCAGTGCCGGGACGAGATACGAGCAGTACTTC. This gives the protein CASSAGTRYEQYF.

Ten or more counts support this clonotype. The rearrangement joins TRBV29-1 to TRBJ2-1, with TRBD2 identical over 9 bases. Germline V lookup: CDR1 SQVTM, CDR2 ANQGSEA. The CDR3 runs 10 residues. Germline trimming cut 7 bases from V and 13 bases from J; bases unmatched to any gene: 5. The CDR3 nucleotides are TGCAGCGCCCGGACTAGCGTCCAGTTCTTC. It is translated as CSARTSVQFF.

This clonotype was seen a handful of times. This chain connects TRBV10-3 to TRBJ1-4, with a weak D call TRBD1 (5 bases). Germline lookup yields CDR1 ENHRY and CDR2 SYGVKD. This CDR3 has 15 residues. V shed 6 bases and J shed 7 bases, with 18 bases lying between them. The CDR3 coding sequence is TGTGCCATCAGCGACGACGCGAGGGACGCTGAAAAACTGTTTTTT. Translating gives CAISDDARDAEKLFF.

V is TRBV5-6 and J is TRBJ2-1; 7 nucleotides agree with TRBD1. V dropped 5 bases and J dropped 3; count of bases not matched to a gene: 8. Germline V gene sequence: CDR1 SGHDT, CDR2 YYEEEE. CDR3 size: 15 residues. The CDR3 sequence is CASRPRQGSYNEQFF. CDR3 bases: TGTGCCAGCAGACCGAGACAGGGTAGCTACAATGAGCAGTTCTTC.

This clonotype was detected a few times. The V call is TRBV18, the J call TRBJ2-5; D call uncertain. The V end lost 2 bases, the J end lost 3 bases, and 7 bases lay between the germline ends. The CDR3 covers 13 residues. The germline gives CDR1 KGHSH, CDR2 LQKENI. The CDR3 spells CASSPAVEETQYF. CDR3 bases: TGTGCCAGCTCACCAGCCGTGGAAGAGACCCAGTACTTC.

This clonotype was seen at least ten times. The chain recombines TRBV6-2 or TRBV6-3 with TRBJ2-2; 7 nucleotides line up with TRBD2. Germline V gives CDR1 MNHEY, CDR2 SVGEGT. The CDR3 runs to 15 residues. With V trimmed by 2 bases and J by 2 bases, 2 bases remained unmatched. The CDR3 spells CASSYGGRNTGELFF. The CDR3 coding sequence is TGTGCCAGCAGTTACGGCGGGAGAAACACCGGGGAGCTGTTTTTT.

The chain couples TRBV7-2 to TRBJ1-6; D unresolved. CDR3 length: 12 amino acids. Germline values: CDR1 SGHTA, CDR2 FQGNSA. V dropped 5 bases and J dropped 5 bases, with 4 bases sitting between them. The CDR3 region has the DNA TGTGCCAGCAGCATCCATAATTCACCCCTCCACTTT. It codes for CASSIHNSPLHF.

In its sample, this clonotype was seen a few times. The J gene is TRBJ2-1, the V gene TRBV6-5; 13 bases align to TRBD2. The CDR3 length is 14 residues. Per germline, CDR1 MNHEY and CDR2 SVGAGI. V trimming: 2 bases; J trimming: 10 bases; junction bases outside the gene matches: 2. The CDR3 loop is CASSYGTSGKEQFF. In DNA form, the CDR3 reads TGTGCCAGCAGTTACGGGACTAGCGGGAAAGAGCAGTTCTTC.